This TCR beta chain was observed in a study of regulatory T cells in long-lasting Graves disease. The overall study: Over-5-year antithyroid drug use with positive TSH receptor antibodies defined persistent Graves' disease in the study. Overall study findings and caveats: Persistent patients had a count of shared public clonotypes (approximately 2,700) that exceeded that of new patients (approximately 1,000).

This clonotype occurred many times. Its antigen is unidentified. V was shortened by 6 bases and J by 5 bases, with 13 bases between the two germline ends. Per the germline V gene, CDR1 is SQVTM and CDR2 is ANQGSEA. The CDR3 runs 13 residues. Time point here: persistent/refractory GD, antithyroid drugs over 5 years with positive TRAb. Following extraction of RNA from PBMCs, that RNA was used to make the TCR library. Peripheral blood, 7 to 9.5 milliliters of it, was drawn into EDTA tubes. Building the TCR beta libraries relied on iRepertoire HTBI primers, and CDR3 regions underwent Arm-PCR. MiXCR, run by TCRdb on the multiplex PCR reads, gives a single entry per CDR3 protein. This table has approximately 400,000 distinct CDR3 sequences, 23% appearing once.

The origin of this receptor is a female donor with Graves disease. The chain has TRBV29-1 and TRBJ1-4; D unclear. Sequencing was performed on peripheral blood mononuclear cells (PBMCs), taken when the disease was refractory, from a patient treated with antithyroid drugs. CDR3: CSVQPGANEKLFF. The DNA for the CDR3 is TGCAGCGTACAACCGGGAGCAAATGAAAAACTGTTTTTT.